The present TCR beta chain was sequenced within a study of T cells after yellow fever vaccination. General study points: Most primary-vaccination clones reappeared after the booster (just under 98% CD4, 75% to 90% CD8).

About this clonotype itself: Its antigen is as yet unknown.

Per the germline V gene, CDR1 is DFQATT and CDR2 is SNEGSKA (reference sequence). J gave up 0 bases and V 6 bases, and 8 bases lay outside the gene matches. This CDR3 contains 14 residues. As TCR cDNA was made by 5'RACE template switching, a universal primer site and UMIs were added. From the 5' RACE reads, TCRdb called clonotypes with MiXCR, one entry per CDR3 protein. Altogether 550,000 or so distinct CDR3 sequences are present, less than 20% being singletons, with the ten largest covering 13% to 15%. The clonotype comes from a man aged 30 to 45 who received the YFV17D yellow fever vaccine. V and J are TRBV20-1 and TRBJ2-7, with 7 bases that match TRBD1. The material sequenced was PBMCs, taken 15 days after the yellow fever booster vaccination. CDR3 protein: CSADDWDSSYEQYF. CDR3 sequence (DNA): TGCAGTGCCGACGACTGGGACAGCTCCTACGAGCAGTACTTC.